These T cell receptor beta chains were read from a single sample in a study of cytomegalovirus exposure and HLA in healthy donors. TCRdb's table, derived via immunoSEQ multiplex PCR, lists solely in-frame clones and lacks some. The sample has roughly 150,000 clones, roughly 96% seen once. Sequences were obtained from PBMCs. All receptors come from a woman between 18 and 29 years old in good health and CMV-seronegative. The CDR3 runs from the conserved cysteine through the conserved F or W. The D gene is left open where the match is weak. Size values are once, few and many counts, or a class for expanded clones, and some rows have none.

v_call: TRBV19; d_call: NA; j_call: TRBJ1-2; clone_size: NA; cdr3_nt: TGTGCCAGTAGTATTTCGTCAGAGGCTCACTATGGCTACACCTTC; cdr3_aa: CASSISSEAHYGYTF
v_call: TRBV18; d_call: TRBD1; j_call: TRBJ1-4; clone_size: NA; cdr3_nt: TGTGCCAGCTCACCAAATCAAGGACAGGGGTACGAAAAACTGTTTTTT; cdr3_aa: CASSPNQGQGYEKLFF
v_call: TRBV7-9; d_call: NA; j_call: TRBJ1-1; clone_size: NA; cdr3_nt: TGTGCCAGCAGCCTGCGGGGGCTACAGAGCCCGAACACTGAAGCTTTCTTT; cdr3_aa: CASSLRGLQSPNTEAFF
v_call: TRBV20-1; d_call: NA; j_call: TRBJ2-5; clone_size: NA; cdr3_nt: TGCAGTGCTAGGGCGACTCCCCCACACTTC; cdr3_aa: CSARATPPHF
v_call: TRBV27; d_call: NA; j_call: TRBJ2-7; clone_size: NA; cdr3_nt: TGTGCCAGCAGTTTATCGATGGGCAGTAGCTCCTACGAGCAGTACTTC; cdr3_aa: CASSLSMGSSSYEQYF
v_call: TRBV6-5; d_call: TRBD1; j_call: TRBJ1-2; clone_size: NA; cdr3_nt: TGTGCCAGCAGCTCGACAGGGGTCCATGGCTACACCTTC; cdr3_aa: CASSSTGVHGYTF
v_call: TRBV5-6; d_call: NA; j_call: TRBJ1-1; clone_size: once; cdr3_nt: TGTGCCAGCACCACCCCCCAGGGGTCGCGCACTGAAGCTTTCTTT; cdr3_aa: CASTTPQGSRTEAFF
v_call: TRBV9; d_call: TRBD2; j_call: TRBJ2-1; clone_size: once; cdr3_nt: TGTGCCAGCAGCGTTTCCAGCGGGGGGGTAACCTACAATGAGCAGTTCTTC; cdr3_aa: CASSVSSGGVTYNEQFF
v_call: TRBV5-1; d_call: TRBD2; j_call: TRBJ2-1; clone_size: NA; cdr3_nt: TGCGCCAGCAGTGGCGGGGGGGCGGGGTACGAGCAGTTCTTC; cdr3_aa: CASSGGGAGYEQFF
v_call: TRBV11-3; d_call: NA; j_call: TRBJ2-7; clone_size: NA; cdr3_nt: TGTGCCAGCAGCTTAGGGGAGACGGGGTCTTACGAGCAGTACTTC; cdr3_aa: CASSLGETGSYEQYF